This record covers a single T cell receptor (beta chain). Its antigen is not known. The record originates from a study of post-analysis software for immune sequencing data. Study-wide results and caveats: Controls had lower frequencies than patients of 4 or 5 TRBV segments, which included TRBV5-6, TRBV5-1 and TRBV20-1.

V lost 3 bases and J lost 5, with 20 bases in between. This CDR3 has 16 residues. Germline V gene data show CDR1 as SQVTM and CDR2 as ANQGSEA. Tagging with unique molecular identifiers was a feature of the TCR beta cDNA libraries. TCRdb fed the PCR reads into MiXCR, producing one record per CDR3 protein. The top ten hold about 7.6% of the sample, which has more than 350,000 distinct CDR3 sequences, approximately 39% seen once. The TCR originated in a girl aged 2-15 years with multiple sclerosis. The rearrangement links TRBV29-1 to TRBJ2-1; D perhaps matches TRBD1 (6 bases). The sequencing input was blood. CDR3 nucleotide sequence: TGCAGCGTTGAGAGTATGCTCGGACAGACTAACAATGAGCAGTTCTTC. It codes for CSVESMLGQTNNEQFF.